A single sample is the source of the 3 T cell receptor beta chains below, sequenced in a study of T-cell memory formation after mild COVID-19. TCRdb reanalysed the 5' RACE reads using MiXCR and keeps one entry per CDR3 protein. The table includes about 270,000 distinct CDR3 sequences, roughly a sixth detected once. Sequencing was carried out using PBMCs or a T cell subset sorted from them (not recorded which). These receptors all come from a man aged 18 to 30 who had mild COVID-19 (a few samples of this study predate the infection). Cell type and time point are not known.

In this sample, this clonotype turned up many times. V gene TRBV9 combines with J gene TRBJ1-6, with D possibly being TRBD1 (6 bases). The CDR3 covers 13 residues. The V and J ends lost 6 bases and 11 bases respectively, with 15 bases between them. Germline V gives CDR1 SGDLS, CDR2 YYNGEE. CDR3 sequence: CASTITGSTPLHF. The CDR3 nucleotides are TGTGCCAGCACTATTACAGGGTCTACACCCCTCCACTTT.

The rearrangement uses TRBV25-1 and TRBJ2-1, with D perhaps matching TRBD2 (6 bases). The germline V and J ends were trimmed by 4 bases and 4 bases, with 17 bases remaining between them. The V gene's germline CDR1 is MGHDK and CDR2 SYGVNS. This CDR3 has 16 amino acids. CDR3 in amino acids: CASSAPSYGGYNEQFF. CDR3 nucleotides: TGTGCCAGCAGTGCCCCCAGCTACGGGGGTTACAATGAGCAGTTCTTC.

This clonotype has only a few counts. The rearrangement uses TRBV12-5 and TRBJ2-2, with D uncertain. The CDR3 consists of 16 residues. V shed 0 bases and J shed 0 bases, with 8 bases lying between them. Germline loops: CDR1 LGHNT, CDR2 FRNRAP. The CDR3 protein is CASGLVNRPNTGELFF. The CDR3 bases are TGTGCTAGTGGTTTGGTAAACAGACCGAACACCGGGGAGCTGTTTTTT.